The present T cell receptor beta chain was sequenced within a study of blood T cells in healthy people across ages. Study-level results: The fall in TCR beta diversity per million T cells was roughly linear with age. Diversity figures based on one million T cells were deemed too low.

Primed by a sample-barcoded 5' primer and a J-beta primer mix, a second PCR proceeded for roughly 6 to 12 cycles. Each cDNA molecule was tagged by a template-switch adaptor with 12 random nucleotides. From the 5' RACE reads, TCRdb called clonotypes with MiXCR, one entry per CDR3 protein. The data contain approximately 730,000 distinct CDR3 sequences, roughly 50% of them singletons. The germline V and J ends were trimmed by 4 bases and 9 bases, with 22 bases remaining between them. The V gene's germline CDR1 is GTSNPN and CDR2 SVGIG (reference sequence). CDR3 length equals 15 residues. PBMCs, at least 6 million per sample, were isolated. To note about this clonotype: What it recognizes is unknown.

What was sequenced was blood. The TCR sequence derives from an older man in good health. The chain uses TRBV30 and TRBJ2-1; possible D gene TRBD2, 5 bases. The CDR3, as DNA: TGTGCCTGGACCCGAGGGTCCTTTGTCCCCTTTGAGCAGTTCTTC. This translates into CAWTRGSFVPFEQFF. The entire variable domain, with the rest obtained from reference TRBV30 and TRBJ2-1, is as follows: SQTIHQWPATLVQPVGSPLSLECTVEGTSNPNLYWYRQAAGRGLQLLFYSVGIGQISSEVPQNLSASRPQDRQFILSSKKLLLSDSGFYLCAWTRGSFVPFEQFFGPGTRLTVL.